This entry lists 11 T cell receptor beta chains sequenced from one sample in a study of early T cells in non-severe SARS-CoV-2 infection. Using its own MiXCR run on the 5' RACE reads, TCRdb lists one record per CDR3 protein. The sample lists around 55,000 distinct CDR3 sequences, around 13% occurring once. Sequenced material: whole blood. Receptor source: an adult who was a healthcare worker with PCR-confirmed SARS-CoV-2 infection or an uninfected control (not recorded which).

The chain is built from TRBV23-1 and TRBJ2-1; 9 nucleotides line up with TRBD2. TRBV23-1 carries the ORF label, with uncertain function. The CDR3 consists of 19 residues. J lost 5 bases, V lost 2 bases, and 16 bases had no gene match. The CDR3 coding sequence is TGCGCCAGCAGTCAAACCGCCTTCCCGACTAGCGGTCCTAACAATGAGCAGTTCTTC. It codes for CASSQTAFPTSGPNNEQFF.

This chain connects TRBV29-1 to TRBJ2-3; no reliable D call. The CDR3 is made up of 10 amino acids. Trimming took 6 bases from V and 8 from J, leaving 9 bases between them. Per germline, CDR1 SQVTM and CDR2 ANQGSEA. CDR3 DNA: TGCAGCGTCGCAGCTGCTACGCAGTATTTT. Translating it yields CSVAAATQYF.

There are a few counts of this clonotype. CDR3: CASSEALGPGDDQPQHF. Written as DNA, the CDR3 is TGTGCCAGCAGTGAAGCGCTCGGTCCGGGGGACGATCAGCCCCAGCATTTT. This chain links TRBV2 with TRBJ1-5; TRBD1 is a possible D gene (5 bases). Trimming took 0 bases from V and 5 from J, leaving 17 bases between them. Looked up from germline, CDR1 is SNHLY and CDR2 is FYNNEI. The CDR3 contains 17 residues.

This clonotype showed up many times. The chain employs TRBV27 and TRBJ2-7; D is unclear. Germline V gives CDR1 MNHEY, CDR2 SMNVEV (reference sequence). There are 12 residues in the CDR3. Trimming removed 10 bases from V and 2 bases from J, with 12 bases in between. The DNA for the CDR3 is TGTGCCACTGCGACGGGCCCCTACGAGCAGTACTTC. It codes for CATATGPYEQYF.

This clonotype has a handful of counts. The gene calls are TRBV6-5 and TRBJ1-1, with 8 nucleotides matching TRBD1. The CDR3 is made up of 13 amino acids. J lost 10 bases, V lost 2 bases, and 6 bases had no gene match. Germline V gene data show CDR1 as MNHEY and CDR2 as SVGAGI. CDR3 protein: CASSYLGQGRAFF. CDR3 coding DNA: TGTGCCAGCAGTTACCTCGGACAGGGCAGAGCTTTCTTT.

At least ten counts were recorded for this clonotype. V gene TRBV7-8 combines with J gene TRBJ2-3; TRBD2 aligns across 7 bases. The trim removed 5 bases at V and 4 bases at J, leaving 3 bases unmatched. The CDR3 extends over 13 amino acids. Germline loops: CDR1 SGHVS, CDR2 FQNEAQ. The DNA of the CDR3 is TGTGCCAGCAGCCTTGGGGGGGCAGATACGCAGTATTTT. This translates into CASSLGGADTQYF.

This clonotype was seen only a few times. The chain couples TRBV5-1 to TRBJ2-3; D perhaps matches TRBD2 (5 bases). The V end was cut by 0 bases, the J end by 0 bases, with 8 bases between. The germline V gene has CDR1 SGHRS and CDR2 YFSETQ. The CDR3 is 15 residues long. The CDR3 loop is CASSLDSGSTDTQYF. CDR3 nucleotide sequence: TGCGCCAGCAGCTTGGATTCGGGGAGCACAGATACGCAGTATTTT. The full variable domain, with the rest looked up from reference TRBV5-1 and TRBJ2-3, is KAGVTQTPRYLIKTRGQQVTLSCSPISGHRSVSWYQQTPGQGLQFLFEYFSETQRNKGNFPGRFSGRQFSNSRSEMNVSTLELGDSALYLCASSLDSGSTDTQYFGPGTRLTVL.

CDR3 in DNA: TGTGCCATCAGTCAGACAGAGAACACTGAAGCTTTCTTT. This encodes CAISQTENTEAFF. The chain uses TRBV10-3 and TRBJ1-1; tentative D call: TRBD1 (5 bases). The CDR3 length is 13 residues. The V gene's germline CDR1 is ENHRY and CDR2 SYGVKD. Trimming removed 5 bases from V and 1 base from J, with 8 bases in between.

The sample holds many counts of this clonotype. V and J are TRBV18 and TRBJ1-1; tentatively, D is TRBD1 (6 bases). This CDR3 contains 14 residues. With 3 bases removed from V and 2 bases from J, the gap between germline ends came to 10 bases. The germline CDR1 and CDR2 sequences are KGHSH and LQKENI. The DNA for the CDR3 is TGTGCCAGCTCACCTCAGGGGTTCAACACTGAAGCTTTCTTT. This codes for CASSPQGFNTEAFF. The entire variable domain, with the rest obtained from reference TRBV18 and TRBJ1-1, is as follows: NAGVMQNPRHLVRRRGQEARLRCSPMKGHSHVYWYRQLPEEGLKFMVYLQKENIIDESGMPKERFSAEFPKEGPSILRIQQVVRGDSAAYFCASSPQGFNTEAFFGQGTRLTVV.

In its sample, this clonotype was seen many times. The V gene is TRBV18, the J gene TRBJ2-7; the D is unclear. The V and J ends lost 2 bases and 2 bases respectively, with 10 bases between them. In germline, CDR1 is KGHSH, CDR2 LQKENI. The CDR3 is made up of 14 amino acids. The CDR3 bases are TGTGCCAGCTCACCAAGTGCTCCCACCTACGAGCAGTACTTC. Its translation is CASSPSAPTYEQYF.

The table lists this clonotype with a few counts. V and J are TRBV3-1 and TRBJ1-5; unclear D gene. The CDR3 runs to 13 residues. Per the germline V gene, CDR1 is LGHDT and CDR2 is YNNKEL (reference sequence). V gave up 3 bases and J gave up 7 bases, with 10 bases separating them. In DNA form, the CDR3 reads TGTGCCAGCAGCCAGGGGTTACGCCAGCCCCAGCATTTT. It is translated as CASSQGLRQPQHF.